This T cell receptor (beta chain) was documented in a study of cytomegalovirus exposure and HLA in healthy donors. Notes on the study in general: Roughly even sequencing depth across donors was the assumption behind the presence/absence analyses. The authors judged a highly shared variant cluster likely a sequencing artifact. Some public TCRs appeared in many individuals, while most sequences were rare. Earlier results showed most TCR beta V segments being productive about 90% or about 30% of the time.

In the PCR, 60 Vbeta and 13 Jbeta primers were used. Assay: immunoSEQ multiplex PCR; the TCRdb copy retains only in-frame clones and omits some. Among approximately 150,000 clones listed, approximately 83% were seen once. Concerning this clone itself: Its target is unknown.

The receptor was derived from a male donor in good health and CMV-seronegative. Sample: PBMCs.

CDR3 DNA: TGTGCCAGTATGCGGACGGCGGGATCTAACACCGGGGAGCTGTTTTTT. This translates into CASMRTAGSNTGELFF. The chain is built from TRBV19 and TRBJ2-2, with TRBD2 as a possible D gene (6 bases). The CDR3 extends over 16 amino acids. V was trimmed by 7 bases and J by 2 bases, leaving 17 bases between them. In germline, CDR1 is LNHDA, CDR2 SQIVND (reference sequence).